This T cell receptor beta chain was identified in a study of naive and memory T cell subsets (dated by TCRdb to about 2017). At the level of the whole study: An open-source, UMI-based TCR alpha and beta sequencing pipeline was applied to sorted naive and memory peripheral blood T cell subsets. RNA was DNase-treated and reverse transcribed with TCR constant-region primers, mostly using SuperScript III. The results of the functional CMV T cell responses matched the IgG serology results in every case. The paper's findings and limits, for the study overall: The repertoire findings for the naive and memory subsets could not be validated against a ground truth, as none was available. RNA-based TCR counts may be affected by expression changes linked to T cell activation and differentiation. A few larger clonotypes were present in naive repertoires, particularly the CD8 repertoires, and these clonotypes were possibly memory cells re-expressing CD45RA. Single alpha or beta chain sequences, rather than paired alpha/beta receptors, were used to define clonotypes. Gini index rose and Shannon and inverse Simpson diversity fell from naive through CM, EM and EMRA in both CD4 and CD8 cells. After error correction, over 85% of naive TCR sequences appeared only once, giving much steeper abundance distributions than memory subsets. The abundance of TCRs followed a power law with an exponent that differed between naive and memory subsets yet stayed consistent across the three individuals.

From the second PCR step onward, the TCR alpha chain libraries and the TCR beta chain libraries were amplified separately. CMV status of each donor was established by measuring IFNgamma production from CD4+ T cells after fresh PBMCs were stimulated overnight with CMV viral lysate. Miltenyi beads were used first to positively select CD4 T cells, and CD8 T cells were then positively selected from the CD4-negative fraction. Cells were stained for CD3, CD4, CD8, CD45RA, CD27 and a live/dead dye and were sorted on a BD Aria II into four subsets based on CD45RA and CD27. Three healthy volunteers provided blood, and the blood of each volunteer was split into CD4 and CD8 T cells and then into four differentiation subsets. About 110 ml of peripheral blood was drawn per donor, and PBMC were isolated by Ficoll-Paque PLUS density-gradient centrifugation. Sorted cells were lysed in RLT buffer, and RNA was extracted with a Qiagen RNeasy kit and stored at -80°C.

Points on this clonotype: Its target antigen remains unknown. Base quality data are lacking; no much larger clone is found one base away.

The CDR3 sequence holds 15 residues, the cysteine and phenylalanine included. The entry retains the CDR3 DNA only, 45 bases that are in frame from base 1. Relative to germline, V is missing 5 bases and J is missing 6 bases, with 12 bases of the junction outside any gene match. Taken from the germline V gene, the CDR1 and CDR2 loops are SGHVS and FQNEAQ. Library construction relied on UMI-ligation and nested PCR. The beta constant-region primer was an equimolar mix of two oligonucleotides covering both TRBC1 and TRBC2. The ligated cDNA went through four rounds of PCR with nested alpha and beta constant-region primers together with the SP2 primer. A single-stranded oligonucleotide carrying the SP2 primer and a 12-nucleotide UMI was ligated to the 3' end of the cDNA by T4 RNA ligase 1. Incubation of the ligation reaction lasted 20-24 hours at 16 degrees C. To avoid over-amplification, PCR2 was usually performed as a SYBR Green qPCR and halted once a predetermined threshold was reached. Every purification after the first one was done using Agencourt AMPure XP magnetic beads. Libraries were quantified by Qubit and checked on a TapeStation, with a main peak expected near 650 bp. Pooled libraries were sequenced on an Illumina MiSeq with v2 2x251 paired-end kits, typically giving about 0.85-2.3 million reads per sample. Each sample's library went into the pool at around 4 nM, and roughly 4.5-8% PhiX was added to help with cluster recognition. As for how the authors treated the data: Using tag matching that tolerated one base-pair mismatch, Decombinator assigned V and J genes to FASTQ reads that had been processed by Demultiplexor. By using UMIs, Collapsinator corrected both sequencing errors and the frequency errors caused by PCR heterogeneity. CDR3Translator translated TCRs and extracted CDR3s from the conserved cysteine to the FGXG phenylalanine, flagging non-productive sequences. Gini, Shannon entropy and inverse Simpson indices were calculated on repertoires that had been subsampled to equal numbers of UMI-defined TCRs. Within the linear range, a power law was fitted by maximum likelihood to the distributions of clonotype abundance. When run on a single naive CD8 sample, MIGEC and the pipeline yielded similar UMI counts, similar unique TCR numbers and similar clonal distributions. One analysis removed from the naive repertoire any naive TCRs that were also found in any memory subset from the same donor. Repertoires were searched for about 7,000 CMV-associated CDR3 sequences compiled from VDJdb and a published dataset. The public reads were run again by TCRdb, first through fastp at Q25 and then through MiXCR, and only productive beta chains were kept. Here each entry gathers all rows of one CDR3 protein and keeps the most common genes and DNA. The V and J calls, along with clone size, are taken from TCRdb and not from the paper's own processing. For this sample there are 85,000 or so distinct CDR3 sequences; over 8.5% appear just once. Over 1% of the sample is held by the ten biggest clonotypes.

The chain was built from TRBV7-8 and TRBJ2-7, and 8 junctional nucleotides match TRBD2. The sequencing input was naive CD8+ T cells from blood. The label giving this sample's cell subset or site can be read as: naive T cells, CD45RA high CD27+. The sequence was collected from a human donor in good health. In nucleotides, the sequence is TGTGCCAGCAGCACACACGGGGGGGGCGGGGTCGAGCAGTACTTC. Protein translation: CASSTHGGGGVEQYF.